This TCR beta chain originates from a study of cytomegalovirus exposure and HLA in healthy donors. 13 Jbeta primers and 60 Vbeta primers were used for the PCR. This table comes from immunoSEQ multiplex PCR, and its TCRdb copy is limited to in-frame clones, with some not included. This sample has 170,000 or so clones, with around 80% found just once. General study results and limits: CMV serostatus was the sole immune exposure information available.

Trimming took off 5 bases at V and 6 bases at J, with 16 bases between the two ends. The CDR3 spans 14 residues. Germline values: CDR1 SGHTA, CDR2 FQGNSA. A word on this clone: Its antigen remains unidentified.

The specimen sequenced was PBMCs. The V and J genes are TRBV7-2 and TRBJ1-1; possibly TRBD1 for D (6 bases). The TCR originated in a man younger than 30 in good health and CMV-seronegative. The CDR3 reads CASSLLVGGAEAFF. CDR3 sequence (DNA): TGTGCCAGCAGCCTCCTAGTTGGGGGCGCTGAAGCTTTCTTT.